Sequencing of this TCR beta chain was carried out in a study of cytomegalovirus exposure and HLA in healthy donors. Whole-study results and caveats: Reportedly, cytomegalovirus status was diagnosed with high sensitivity and specificity.

As regards this clone: Its antigen remains unidentified.

TCRdb keeps only in-frame clones here, not all; method: immunoSEQ multiplex PCR. Of 150,000 to 200,000 clones in the sample, roughly nine tenths were seen once. V was cut by 2 bases and J by 0 bases, with 11 bases left in between. The CDR3 extends over 15 amino acids. Per germline, CDR1 SGHNT and CDR2 YENEEA. Sequenced material: PBMCs. The V and J genes are TRBV11-3 and TRBJ2-7; a possible D gene is TRBD1 (6 bases). The receptor was isolated from a young man in good health and CMV-seropositive. Here the CDR3 reads CASSLQGHTSYEQYF. In nucleotides, the CDR3 is TGTGCCAGCAGCTTACAGGGACACACCTCCTACGAGCAGTACTTC.